The rows below give T cell receptor beta chains drawn from one sample of a study of PD-L1 blockade in urothelial cancer. Assay: immunoSEQ multiplex PCR; the TCRdb copy retains only in-frame clones and omits some. The table lists about 45,000 clones, approximately 89% of them singletons, with about 4% in the top ten. Sequences were derived from PBMCs, sampled around atezolizumab (anti-PD-L1) treatment. The receptors stem from an elderly man with urothelial cancer. The CDR3 runs from the conserved cysteine through the conserved F or W. The D gene is left open where the match is weak. Clone size is stated in some rows and not others, as once, few, many or a class when expanded.

TRBV27	NA	TRBD2	TRBJ2-1	CASGSGGRKQFF	TGTGCCAGCGGCAGCGGGGGCCGCAAGCAGTTCTTC
TRBV5-6	NA	TRBD2	TRBJ2-4	CASSLVLAGKNIQYF	TGTGCCAGCAGCTTGGTCCTAGCGGGGAAAAACATTCAGTACTTC
TRBV25-1	NA	NA	TRBJ2-5	CASSENTQETQYF	TGTGCCAGCAGTGAAAACACCCAAGAGACCCAGTACTTC
TRBV5-4	NA	TRBD2	TRBJ2-3	CASSLMTSGDTQYF	TGTGCCAGCAGCTTGATGACTAGCGGAGATACGCAGTATTTT
TRBV7-2	NA	NA	TRBJ1-1	CASSLDATRVGTEAFF	TGTGCCAGCAGCTTAGATGCCACTAGGGTCGGCACTGAAGCTTTCTTT
TRBV6-5	once	TRBD1	TRBJ1-2	CASRVETGYGYTF	TGTGCCAGCAGGGTTGAGACAGGGTATGGCTACACCTTC
TRBV18	few	TRBD2	TRBJ2-7	CASSPRPGGTYEQYF	TGTGCCAGCTCACCCCGGCCGGGGGGGACCTACGAGCAGTACTTC
TRBV5-4	NA	NA	TRBJ1-1	CASSAQGRDAEAFF	TGTGCCAGCAGCGCGCAGGGAAGGGATGCTGAAGCTTTCTTT
TRBV7-8	NA	NA	TRBJ2-2	CASSPTGSPNTGELFF	TGTGCCAGCAGCCCAACAGGATCCCCGAACACCGGGGAGCTGTTTTTT
TRBV27	NA	NA	TRBJ2-1	CASRALAAYNEQFF	TGTGCCAGCAGAGCCCTCGCTGCCTACAATGAGCAGTTCTTC
TRBV18	NA	NA	TRBJ1-5	CASSRLDNQPQHF	TGTGCCAGCTCTAGACTAGACAATCAGCCCCAGCATTTT
TRBV30	NA	NA	TRBJ2-7	CAWSVGGGSPGYF	NA
TRBV9	NA	NA	TRBJ2-7	CASSAQGYEQYF	TGTGCCAGCAGCGCCCAGGGATACGAGCAGTACTTC
TRBV29-1	NA	TRBD2	TRBJ2-3	CSVEGGAGGSTDTQYF	TGCAGCGTTGAAGGGGGAGCGGGGGGAAGCACAGATACGCAGTATTTT
TRBV7-6	NA	TRBD2	TRBJ2-5	CASSLPGLQETQYF	TGTGCCAGCAGCTTACCGGGACTACAAGAGACCCAGTACTTC
TRBV29-1	NA	TRBD2	TRBJ2-2	CSVEGGTGELFF	TGCAGCGTTGAGGGGGGGACCGGGGAGCTGTTTTTT
TRBV5-1	NA	TRBD1	TRBJ1-2	CASSRDREVYGYTF	TGCGCCAGCAGCCGGGACAGGGAGGTCTATGGCTACACCTTC
TRBV5-1	NA	TRBD1	TRBJ2-3	CASSVEGTGGGDTQYF	TGCGCCAGCAGCGTAGAAGGGACAGGGGGCGGAGATACGCAGTATTTT
TRBV19	few	NA	TRBJ2-2	CASRLQATAGELFF	TGTGCCAGTAGACTCCAGGCTACAGCCGGGGAGCTGTTTTTT
TRBV6-1	NA	NA	TRBJ1-1	CASSEATRGTEAFF	TGTGCCAGCAGTGAAGCGACCCGGGGGACTGAAGCTTTCTTT
TRBV5-1	NA	TRBD1	TRBJ1-3	CASSLVAGGTGNTIYF	TGCGCCAGCAGCTTGGTGGCAGGGGGAACAGGAAACACCATATATTTT
TRBV29-1	NA	TRBD2	TRBJ2-7	CSVMGLAGDEQYF	TGCAGCGTGATGGGACTAGCGGGAGACGAGCAGTACTTC
TRBV28	few	TRBD2	TRBJ2-1	CASSRPTGGRGNEQFF	TGTGCCAGCAGCCGCCCGACTGGAGGGAGGGGAAATGAGCAGTTCTTC
TRBV5-1	NA	TRBD1	TRBJ2-5	CASSSGGELGTQYF	TGCGCCAGCAGCTCAGGGGGAGAACTAGGGACCCAGTACTTC
TRBV27	few	TRBD1	TRBJ1-1	CASSFSAGGTEAFF	TGTGCCAGCAGTTTTTCGGCAGGGGGCACTGAAGCTTTCTTT
TRBV30	once	TRBD1	TRBJ2-7	CAWSPMTGNYEQYF	TGTGCCTGGAGCCCCATGACAGGGAACTACGAGCAGTACTTC
TRBV7-2	once	NA	TRBJ2-1	CASSLSRNNEQFF	TGTGCCAGCAGCTTATCTAGAAACAATGAGCAGTTCTTC
TRBV5-1	NA	NA	TRBJ1-1	CASSNNYRETKTTEAFF	TGCGCCAGCAGCAACAACTACAGGGAAACCAAAACTACTGAAGCTTTCTTT
TRBV19	few	NA	TRBJ2-7	CASSQGYEQYF	TGTGCCAGTAGCCAGGGGTACGAGCAGTACTTC
TRBV7-2	NA	TRBD1	TRBJ1-2	CASSLSGTGFYGYTF	TGTGCCAGCAGCTTATCCGGGACAGGGTTCTATGGCTACACCTTC
TRBV6-5	NA	NA	TRBJ1-1	CASSPWTGVGTEAFF	TGTGCCAGCAGTCCTTGGACCGGGGTGGGCACTGAAGCTTTCTTT
TRBV19	NA	NA	TRBJ1-4	CASSISGEEKLFF	TGTGCCAGTAGTATATCGGGGGAGGAAAAACTGTTTTTT
TRBV7-2	NA	TRBD1	TRBJ2-4	CASSLDSGGNIQYF	TGTGCCAGCAGCCTGGACTCAGGGGGAAACATTCAGTACTTC
TRBV2	once	NA	TRBJ2-3	CASRMGQGLPSTDTQYF	TGTGCCAGCAGGATGGGGCAGGGTTTACCGAGCACAGATACGCAGTATTTT
TRBV4-1	NA	NA	TRBJ2-7	CASSQILEDTYEQYF	TGCGCCAGCAGCCAAATACTCGAGGACACCTACGAGCAGTACTTC
TRBV7-9	NA	TRBD2	TRBJ2-3	CASSSGLAGGPDTQYF	TGTGCCAGCAGCTCAGGACTAGCGGGAGGCCCAGATACGCAGTATTTT
TRBV4-1	NA	TRBD1	TRBJ2-3	CASSLTGTGVGDTQYF	TGCGCCAGCAGCCTCACCGGGACAGGGGTAGGAGATACGCAGTATTTT
TRBV18	NA	TRBD2	TRBJ2-1	CASSMQTSGYNEQFF	TGTGCCAGCTCAATGCAGACTAGCGGGTACAATGAGCAGTTCTTC
TRBV19	NA	TRBD2	TRBJ2-1	CARTSGPQEQFF	TGTGCCAGGACTAGCGGCCCCCAGGAGCAGTTCTTC
TRBV5-4	once	NA	TRBJ2-3	CASSPSLMETSTDTQYF	TGTGCCAGCAGCCCTTCCCTGATGGAGACTAGCACAGATACGCAGTATTTT
TRBV5-6	NA	NA	TRBJ1-3	CASSFGELSGNTIYF	TGTGCCAGCAGCTTCGGGGAACTCTCTGGAAACACCATATATTTT
TRBV30	NA	NA	TRBJ1-5	CAWSSGTSAQHF	TGTGCCTGGAGTTCAGGCACCTCGGCCCAGCATTTT
TRBV4-2	NA	TRBD2	TRBJ2-3	CASSQDWASGSHGTDTQYF	TGTGCCAGCAGCCAAGATTGGGCTAGCGGGAGCCATGGCACAGATACGCAGTATTTT
TRBV2	NA	TRBD1	TRBJ1-2	CASRIQGANYGYTF	TGTGCCAGCAGAATACAGGGGGCGAACTATGGCTACACCTTC
TRBV18	NA	TRBD1	TRBJ2-4	CASSLDRGPINIQYF	TGTGCCAGCTCATTGGACAGGGGACCCATAAACATTCAGTACTTC
TRBV5-1	NA	TRBD1	TRBJ1-1	CASSLEQGALWMNTEAFF	TGCGCCAGCAGCCTTGAACAGGGGGCCCTCTGGATGAACACTGAAGCTTTCTTT
TRBV7-6	NA	TRBD2	TRBJ2-4	CASSNGGGGKNIQYF	TGTGCCAGCAGTAACGGCGGGGGTGGCAAAAACATTCAGTACTTC
TRBV19	NA	TRBD1	TRBJ2-7	CASSIGTGQDYEQYF	TGTGCCAGTAGTATCGGGACAGGGCAAGATTACGAGCAGTACTTC
TRBV7-9	few	TRBD1	TRBJ2-5	CASSARGTGFQETQYF	TGTGCCAGCAGCGCCCGGGGGACAGGGTTTCAAGAGACCCAGTACTTC
TRBV30	once	TRBD1	TRBJ1-2	CAWSGGWQGAYYGYTF	TGTGCCTGGAGTGGGGGTTGGCAGGGGGCTTACTATGGCTACACCTTC
TRBV30	once	TRBD2	TRBJ2-1	CAWKKRGLGYNEQFF	TGTGCCTGGAAGAAAAGGGGACTAGGCTACAATGAGCAGTTCTTC
TRBV4-1	NA	NA	TRBJ2-6	CASSQGGVEGHSGANVLTF	TGCGCCAGCAGCCAAGGGGGGGTAGAGGGCCACTCTGGGGCCAACGTCCTGACTTTC
TRBV30	NA	NA	TRBJ1-5	CAWSDRPEQPQHF	TGTGCCTGGAGTGACAGGCCGGAGCAGCCCCAGCATTTT
TRBV6-5	NA	TRBD1	TRBJ1-2	CASSFDRDLYGYTF	TGTGCCAGCAGCTTCGACAGGGACCTATATGGCTACACCTTC
TRBV5-1	NA	NA	TRBJ1-1	CASSVRGLDEAFF	TGCGCCAGCAGCGTGCGGGGTCTGGATGAAGCTTTCTTT
TRBV5-4	NA	TRBD2	TRBJ2-7	CASSSGASGAYEQYF	TGTGCCAGCAGCTCCGGGGCTAGCGGGGCCTACGAGCAGTACTTC
TRBV5-4	NA	TRBD2	TRBJ2-1	CASSPQGAGGYNEQFF	TGTGCCAGCAGCCCCCAAGGGGCGGGAGGGTACAATGAGCAGTTCTTC